One T cell receptor (beta chain) is described in this entry. The data were produced by immunoSEQ multiplex PCR, yet TCRdb's version contains in-frame clones alone and is incomplete. The top ten clones hold 7.6% of a sample with fewer than 120,000 clones, approximately 67% of them seen once. This sample was taken from a study of blood T cell repertoires in COVID-19. The germline V gene encodes CDR1 MDHEN and CDR2 SYDVKM. V lost 2 bases and J 4 bases, leaving 12 bases between the germline ends. The CDR3 loop spans 15 amino acids. This TCR was sampled from a woman aged 55-69 years with acute or convalescent COVID-19. Sequenced material: peripheral blood. The chain employs TRBV28 and TRBJ1-5; D is undetermined. The CDR3 reads CASSLIGIRNQPQHF. CDR3 DNA sequence: TGTGCCAGCAGTTTAATTGGTATCAGAAATCAGCCCCAGCATTTT.